Described below is a single T cell receptor (beta chain) sequence and its context. Its antigen remains unidentified. Trimming at V came to 3 bases and at J to 5 bases, leaving 9 bases not matched to a gene. The germline gives CDR1 SGHRS, CDR2 YFSETQ. CDR3 size: 17 residues. These data come from a study of a mutant IDH1 vaccine in newly diagnosed glioma. Study-wide background: Treated patients, about 60% male and 37.5% female, averaged about 42 years of age. Earlier therapy was either radiotherapy, temozolomide, or both, and most got both. Study findings and constraints: Changes in the top peripheral T cell clonotypes seemingly had no bearing on pseudoprogression.

The time point is: week 23, last vaccination. The content of each vaccine dose was 300 ug of mutant IDH1 20-mer peptide, and topical imiquimod accompanied it. Assay: immunoSEQ multiplex PCR; the TCRdb copy retains only in-frame clones and omits some. This table holds 40,000 to 45,000 clones, roughly 80% found once. The starting material was PBMCs, obtained from a glioma patient whose treatment included an IDH1 peptide vaccine. The TCR was taken from a woman aged 18-29 years with glioma. Some clones in this sample may be carry-over from other donors' samples. V and J are TRBV5-1 and TRBJ2-3; 13 bases are shared with TRBD2. CDR3 DNA: TGCGCCAGCAGCTCCACAGGACTAGCGGGAGCAGAAGATACGCAGTATTTT. As protein: CASSSTGLAGAEDTQYF.